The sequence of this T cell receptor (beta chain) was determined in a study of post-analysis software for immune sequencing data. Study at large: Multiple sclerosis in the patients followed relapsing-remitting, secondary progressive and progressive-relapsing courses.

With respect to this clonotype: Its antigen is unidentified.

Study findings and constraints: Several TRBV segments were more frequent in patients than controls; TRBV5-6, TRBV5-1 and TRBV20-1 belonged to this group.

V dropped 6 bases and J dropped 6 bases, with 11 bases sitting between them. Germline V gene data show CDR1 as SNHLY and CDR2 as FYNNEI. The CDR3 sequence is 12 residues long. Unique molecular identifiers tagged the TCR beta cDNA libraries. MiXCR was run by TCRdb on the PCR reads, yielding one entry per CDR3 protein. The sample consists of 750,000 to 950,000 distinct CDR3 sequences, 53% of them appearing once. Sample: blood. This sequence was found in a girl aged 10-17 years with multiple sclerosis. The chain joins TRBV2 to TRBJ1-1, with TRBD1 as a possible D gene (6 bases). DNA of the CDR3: TGTGCCAGCAGCAAAGGGGGGGCTGAAGCTTTCTTT. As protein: CASSKGGAEAFF.